This TCR beta chain was sequenced in a study of T cell clones after liver transplantation. Sequencing used immunoSEQ multiplex PCR; TCRdb keeps in-frame clones, though not all of them. This table holds roughly 72,000 clones, 84% found once. This sequence originates from a human patient who received a liver transplant. Some T cells may have come from the graft donor. Specimen: CD4+ T cells from blood, collected 48 months after liver transplant.

CDR3 sequence (DNA): TGCGCCAGCAGTCTTCGATATGCGGGGGGCGCCTACGAGCAGTACTTC. Amino acids: CASSLRYAGGAYEQYF. The V call is TRBV4-1, the J call TRBJ2-7; 8 bases fit TRBD2. Trimming removed 6 bases from V and 2 bases from J; junction bases left unmatched: 12. There are 16 residues in the CDR3. Germline assignment: CDR1 MGHRA and CDR2 YSYEKL.